These 29 T cell receptor beta chains share one sample of origin, sequenced in a study of blood T cells in healthy people across ages. Primers used in a second PCR of roughly 7 to 12 cycles were a sample-barcoded 5' primer and a J-beta primer mix. TCRdb recomputed calls from the 5' RACE reads with MiXCR, one row per CDR3 protein. The profile shows about 1.6 million distinct CDR3 sequences, roughly a third of them singletons. Sequenced: blood. The receptor source for this set is a woman in her twenties or thirties in good health.

The chain has TRBV7-3 and TRBJ2-1; no definite D call. V lost 5 bases to trimming and J lost 5 bases, with 13 bases between them. CDR3 length: 14 amino acids. Germline V gene data show CDR1 as SGHTA and CDR2 as FQGTGA. The CDR3, as DNA: TGTGCCAGCAGCCCAGAAGACGGAGACAATGAGCAGTTCTTC. Its translation: CASSPEDGDNEQFF. The full variable domain, its missing parts supplied by reference TRBV7-3 and TRBJ2-1, is GAGVSQTPSNKVTEKGKYVELRCDPISGHTALYWYRQSLGQGPEFLIYFQGTGAADDSGLPNDRFFAVRPEGSVSTLKIQRTERGDSAVYLCASSPEDGDNEQFFGPGTRLTVL.

This clonotype was seen a handful of times. The rearrangement joins TRBV6-5 to TRBJ2-7; D possibly corresponds to TRBD1 (5 bases). Germline V CDR1 and CDR2: MNHEY, SVGAGI. This CDR3 contains 12 residues. The V end was cut by 6 bases, the J end by 7 bases, with 13 bases between. The CDR3 here is CASRIQGGEQYF. In DNA form, the CDR3 reads TGTGCCAGCAGAATCCAGGGTGGAGAGCAGTACTTC.

V gene TRBV27 combines with J gene TRBJ1-5; TRBD1 might be the D (5 bases). Trimming stripped 2 bases from V and 7 bases from J, with 9 bases between. Per the germline V gene, CDR1 is MNHEY and CDR2 is SMNVEV (reference sequence). This CDR3 region has 13 residues. CDR3 DNA: TGTGCCAGCAGTTTAAGCAGGGAACAGCCCCAGCATTTT. This translates into CASSLSREQPQHF.

CDR3 in amino acids: CAWKNRQGGGYTF. The CDR3 DNA follows: TGTGCCTGGAAGAATCGACAGGGCGGTGGCTACACCTTC. The chain uses TRBV30 and TRBJ1-2; 7 nucleotides align to TRBD1. V trimming: 4 bases; J trimming: 7 bases; junction bases outside the gene matches: 9. Germline lookup yields CDR1 GTSNPN and CDR2 SVGIG (reference sequence). This CDR3 is 13 amino acids long.

There are a few counts of this clonotype. This chain joins TRBV7-2 and TRBJ1-5; 7 bases are shared with TRBD1. Per the germline V gene, CDR1 is SGHTA and CDR2 is FQGNSA. The CDR3 runs 18 residues. V lost 5 bases to trimming and J lost 0 bases; unmatched junction nucleotides: 13. The CDR3 region is CASSLGGTESYSNQPQHF. The CDR3 DNA follows: TGTGCCAGCAGCCTAGGTGGGACAGAGTCTTATAGCAATCAGCCCCAGCATTTT.

This rearrangement joins TRBV20-1 to TRBJ1-5, with 9 bases aligning to TRBD1. V lost 8 bases and J lost 7; bases outside the gene matches: 12. This CDR3 is built from 14 residues. Germline V gene data show CDR1 as DFQATT and CDR2 as SNEGSKA (reference sequence). CDR3 sequence reads: CSLAQGARGQPQHF. In DNA form, the CDR3 reads TGCAGTCTAGCACAGGGGGCCCGCGGCCAGCCCCAGCATTTT.

This clonotype appeared a few times. The rearrangement links TRBV29-1 to TRBJ2-7, with 15 nucleotides matching TRBD2. Trimming removed 3 bases from V and 3 bases from J; junction bases left unmatched: 9. Looked up from germline, CDR1 is SQVTM and CDR2 is ANQGSEA. The CDR3 has 17 amino acids. The CDR3 is CSVDIGTSGRWGYEQYF. The CDR3 coding sequence is TGCAGCGTTGATATCGGGACTAGCGGGAGGTGGGGCTACGAGCAGTACTTC.

The chain employs TRBV9 and TRBJ2-5, with D possibly matching TRBD1 (6 bases). The germline gives CDR1 SGDLS, CDR2 YYNGEE. CDR3 length: 13 residues. V was clipped by 0 bases and J by 11 bases, with 14 bases between them. The CDR3 spells CASSVGVPGEQYF. DNA of the CDR3: TGTGCCAGCAGCGTAGGCGTCCCAGGGGAGCAGTACTTC.

This clonotype was seen repeatedly, ten times or more. The V call is TRBV10-3, the J call TRBJ1-2, with 8 bases identical to TRBD1. CDR1 is ENHRY, CDR2 SYGVKD, per germline. The ends lost 2 bases at V and 5 bases at J; junction bases unmatched: 1. This CDR3 has 13 amino acids. The CDR3 loop is CAISEDRGYGYTF. CDR3 in DNA: TGTGCCATCAGTGAGGACAGGGGATATGGCTACACCTTC.

Regarding this clonotype: The junction departs from the called germline gene at one end, perhaps through a read error. The J gene is TRBJ2-1, the V gene TRBV12-3 or TRBV12-4, with 8 bases matching TRBD2. The CDR3 is 17 residues long. DNA of the CDR3: TGTGCCGGCAGCCCACGACCGGGGGGGCCCACCTACAATGAGCAGTTCTTC. Protein product: CAGSPRPGGPTYNEQFF.

The V and J genes are TRBV5-5 and TRBJ1-1, with 7 bases matching TRBD1. This CDR3 is 15 amino acids long. The germline CDR1 and CDR2 sequences are SGHKS and YYEKEE (reference sequence). The ends lost 1 base at V and 2 bases at J; junction bases unmatched: 5. The chain's CDR3 is CASSLFGTVNTEAFF. The DNA of the CDR3 is TGTGCCAGCAGCTTGTTTGGGACAGTTAACACTGAAGCTTTCTTT.

This chain connects TRBV4-1 to TRBJ2-7, with 9 bases identical to TRBD1. CDR1 and CDR2 (germline): MGHRA, YSYEKL. The CDR3 has 16 residues. V lost 0 bases and J lost 5; bases outside the gene matches: 8. The DNA of the CDR3 is TGCGCCAGCAGCCAAGATTCGGGGACAGGGATCCACGAGCAGTACTTC. Its protein product is CASSQDSGTGIHEQYF.

This clonotype was observed many times. This chain joins TRBV6-2 or TRBV6-3 and TRBJ2-5; D perhaps matches TRBD2 (6 bases). In germline, CDR1 is MNHEY, CDR2 SVGEGT. The V and J ends lost 7 bases and 1 base respectively, with 7 bases between them. The length of the CDR3 is 12 residues. The CDR3 DNA follows: TGTGCCAGCAAGACTAGCCAAGAGACCCAGTACTTC. Residues: CASKTSQETQYF.

This clonotype came up a few times. The chain joins TRBV13 to TRBJ2-1; 8 bases align to TRBD2. Germline CDR1 reads PRHDT; CDR2 reads FYEKMQ (reference sequence). The length of the CDR3 is 15 residues. J gave up 3 bases and V 3 bases, and 4 bases lay outside the gene matches. DNA for the CDR3: TGTGCCAGCAGCTTCAGGACTAGCAGCTACAATGAGCAGTTCTTC. Its protein product is CASSFRTSSYNEQFF. The whole variable domain, filled in from reference TRBV13 and TRBJ2-1, reads AAGVIQSPRHLIKEKRETATLKCYPIPRHDTVYWYQQGPGQDPQFLISFYEKMQSDKGSIPDRFSAQQFSDYHSELNMSSLELGDSALYFCASSFRTSSYNEQFFGPGTRLTVL.

Notes on this clonotype: At one of its ends the junction is not consistent with the germline gene, which may arise from a read error. The chain couples TRBV10-2 to TRBJ2-7, with TRBD2 identical over 8 bases. The CDR3 runs to 15 residues. Germline values: CDR1 WSHSY, CDR2 SAAADI. In DNA form, the CDR3 reads TGCGTCAGCAGTGAGTTATTGCGGGGGGCCTACGAGCAGTACTTC. Its protein is CVSSELLRGAYEQYF.

This CDR3 is CASSLVLAGLYNEQFF. Written as DNA, the CDR3 is TGTGCCAGCAGCTTAGTACTAGCGGGCCTATACAATGAGCAGTTCTTC. J is TRBJ2-1 and V is TRBV11-2, with 9 bases that match TRBD2. The CDR3 covers 16 residues. The V and J ends lost 1 base and 4 bases, in that order; junction bases with no gene match: 5. Germline-derived CDR1 and CDR2 are SGHAT and FQNNGV.

This clonotype was found many times. The genes are TRBV2 and TRBJ2-1; 9 bases agree with TRBD2. This CDR3 comprises 15 residues. CDR1 SNHLY and CDR2 FYNNEI come from the germline V gene. Germline trimming cut 2 bases from V and 9 bases from J; bases unmatched to any gene: 8. The CDR3 loop reads CASSERLAGASEQFF. The CDR3 nucleotides are TGTGCCAGCAGTGAACGATTAGCGGGAGCGTCTGAGCAGTTCTTC.

The V call is TRBV3-1, the J call TRBJ1-2; D not certain. V lost 4 bases and J 7 bases, leaving 10 bases between the germline ends. This CDR3 region has 12 residues. The V gene's germline CDR1 is LGHDT and CDR2 YNNKEL (reference sequence). CDR3 sequence: CASSPRLGGYTF. Here the CDR3 DNA reads TGTGCCAGCAGCCCCCGGTTGGGTGGCTACACCTTC. The entire variable domain, with the rest obtained from reference TRBV3-1 and TRBJ1-2, is as follows: DTAVSQTPKYLVTQMGNDKSIKCEQNLGHDTMYWYKQDSKKFLKIMFSYNNKELIINETVPNRFSPKSPDKAHLNLHINSLELGDSAVYFCASSPRLGGYTFGSGTRLTVV.

This clonotype was recorded a few times. This chain connects TRBV7-9 to TRBJ2-7; 10 bases are a match to TRBD1. Germline-derived CDR1 and CDR2 are SEHNR and FQNEAQ (reference sequence). The CDR3 length is 16 residues. V gave up 3 bases and J gave up 4 bases; unmatched junction bases: 9. This chain's CDR3 is CASSLNFGQGVYEQYF. For the CDR3, the DNA is TGTGCCAGCAGCTTGAACTTCGGACAGGGGGTGTACGAGCAGTACTTC.

A note on this clonotype: At one of its ends the junction is not consistent with the germline gene, which may arise from a read error. V and J are TRBV27 and TRBJ2-1; D unresolved. CDR1 is MNHEY and CDR2 is SMNVEV in the germline V gene (reference sequence). This CDR3 has 15 residues. The CDR3 sequence: CASTSLNTPYNGQFF. CDR3 DNA: TGTGCCAGCACCTCTCTGAACACTCCCTACAATGGGCAGTTCTTC.

There are a few counts of this clonotype. The genes are TRBV6-5 and TRBJ1-4; D unresolved. The CDR3 covers 16 residues. The V and J ends lost 6 bases and 2 bases respectively, with 16 bases between them. Looked up from germline, CDR1 is MNHEY and CDR2 is SVGAGI. This chain's CDR3 is CASRKDGEGTNEKLFF. The DNA for the CDR3 is TGTGCCAGCAGAAAGGACGGGGAAGGGACTAATGAAAAACTGTTTTTT.

This clonotype has only a few counts. The rearrangement links TRBV20-1 to TRBJ1-1, with TRBD1 matching over 8 bases. The CDR3 loop spans 11 amino acids. V was pared by 3 bases and J by 8 bases, with 2 bases of the junction left unmatched. Per germline, CDR1 DFQATT and CDR2 SNEGSKA (reference sequence). The CDR3 loop reads CSARGDREAFF. The DNA of the CDR3 is TGCAGTGCTAGGGGGGACAGGGAAGCTTTCTTT.

This clonotype was seen only a few times. The chain links TRBV24-1 to TRBJ2-5, with 7 bases lining up with TRBD2. This CDR3 spans 14 amino acids. Germline V gene data show CDR1 as KGHDR and CDR2 as SFDVKD. The V and J ends lost 7 bases and 1 base, in that order; junction bases with no gene match: 5. CDR3 sequence (DNA): TGTGCCACCAGCCAGCGGGGTCTCCAAGAGACCCAGTACTTC. Its translation: CATSQRGLQETQYF.

This clonotype was detected only a few times. This chain joins TRBV5-1 and TRBJ2-1, with 8 bases lining up with TRBD2. J gave up 12 bases and V 3 bases, and 2 bases lay outside the gene matches. CDR3 length: 11 residues. Germline values: CDR1 SGHRS, CDR2 YFSETQ. The CDR3 region has the DNA TGCGCCAGCAGCTCAGGACTAGCGCAGTTCTTC. It encodes CASSSGLAQFF.

The rearrangement links TRBV27 to TRBJ2-1, with 7 positions matching TRBD1. Germline V gene sequence: CDR1 MNHEY, CDR2 SMNVEV (reference sequence). CDR3 length: 14 amino acids. The V gene end was trimmed by 7 bases and the J gene end by 7 bases; junction bases not matched to a gene: 10. CDR3 coding DNA: TGTGCCAGCACCCTTACAGGGGTAGGGAATGAGCAGTTCTTC. Translated, it gives CASTLTGVGNEQFF.

The chain uses TRBV5-5 and TRBJ2-1; 7 nucleotides align to TRBD2. The DNA matches TRBJ2-7 better at its end, which makes the J call doubtful. The CDR3 covers 15 residues. Germline V lookup: CDR1 SGHKS, CDR2 YYEKEE (reference sequence). The CDR3 coding sequence is TGTGCCAGCAGCTTGTGGGCGGGGGTCAACAATGAGCAGTACTTC. Translating it yields CASSLWAGVNNEQYF.

This clonotype has just a few counts. This chain joins TRBV25-1 and TRBJ2-1; TRBD2 matches 8 bases. The CDR3 loop spans 23 amino acids. The junction had 29 bases not matched to a gene; V was cut back by 0 bases and J by 7 bases. From germline, CDR1 is MGHDK and CDR2 SYGVNS. In nucleotides, the CDR3 is TGTGCCAGCAGTGAATATTCCCTCTTCACAGGGTGGGCTAGCGGGCCGGGGAGTAATGAGCAGTTCTTC. This sequence encodes CASSEYSLFTGWASGPGSNEQFF. The full variable domain, with the rest looked up from reference TRBV25-1 and TRBJ2-1, is EADIYQTPRYLVIGTGKKITLECSQTMGHDKMYWYQQDPGMELHLIHYSYGVNSTEKGDLSSESTVSRIRTEHFPLTLESARPSHTSQYLCASSEYSLFTGWASGPGSNEQFFGPGTRLTVL.

This clonotype turned up a few times. J is TRBJ2-1 and V is TRBV20-1; D unresolved. V lost 3 bases and J lost 0, with 12 bases in between. CDR3 length: 15 amino acids. Germline loops: CDR1 DFQATT, CDR2 SNEGSKA (reference sequence). The CDR3 sequence is CSARSLSSSYNEQFF. DNA for the CDR3: TGCAGTGCTAGGTCTCTTTCTAGCTCCTACAATGAGCAGTTCTTC.

This clonotype was recorded at least ten times. A read error may explain this, as a much larger clone is one base away. CDR3 DNA sequence: TGTGCCAGCCGTGGGACGGCCACCGGGGAGCGGTTTTTT. Translating gives CASRGTATGERFF. The chain employs TRBV27 and TRBJ2-2; perhaps D is TRBD1 or TRBD2 (5 bases each). The V gene's germline CDR1 is MNHEY and CDR2 SMNVEV (reference sequence). The CDR3 totals 13 residues.